The clone carrying this T cell receptor beta chain was seen at least ten times. Its cognate antigen is unknown. This CDR3 region has 14 residues. V was shortened by 3 bases and J by 7 bases, with 17 bases between the two germline ends. CDR1 is SGHRS and CDR2 is YFSETQ in the germline V gene. These data originate in a study of response to subunit inactivated influenza vaccine. Regarding the study as a whole: Authors suggested that a seasonal influenza vaccination recruits few new T cells each time.

One entry per CDR3 protein results from TCRdb running MiXCR on the RT-PCR reads. This sample has roughly 710,000 distinct CDR3 sequences, with 12% to 15% found just once. The sample consisted of PBMCs from blood, taken 14 days before vaccination. The clonotype originates from a man aged 45-65 years who received an inactivated influenza vaccine. The chain links TRBV5-1 to TRBJ2-7; possibly TRBD1 for D (6 bases). CDR3 loop: CASSSTGLSSEQYF. CDR3 nucleotides: TGCGCCAGCAGCTCTACAGGGCTTAGTTCGGAGCAGTACTTC.